This TCR beta chain came from a study of identical twins. Study results and caveats: Donors were not followed over many years; analysis was cross-sectional.

This clonotype occurred many times. Its antigen remains unidentified. A universal primer site was added by template switching, and unique molecular identifiers were carried by the cDNA. From the 5' RACE reads, TCRdb called clonotypes with MiXCR, one entry per CDR3 protein. The sample includes 420,000 or so distinct CDR3 sequences, roughly 20% of them seen just once. V lost 1 base to trimming and J lost 10 bases, with 14 bases between them. This CDR3 is 14 amino acids long. Germline V gives CDR1 SGHTA, CDR2 FQGTGA. Input material: naive T cells sorted from blood. The TCR sequence derives from a man in his fifties or sixties in good health. The genes are TRBV7-3 and TRBJ2-1, with D perhaps TRBD2 (5 bases). This CDR3 reads CASSLSGPDTEQFF. CDR3 nucleotide sequence: TGTGCCAGCAGCTTAAGCGGGCCCGATACGGAGCAGTTCTTC.